Listed below are T cell receptor beta chains from one sample, sequenced in a study of response to subunit inactivated influenza vaccine. Each CDR3 protein is one row after TCRdb ran MiXCR on the RT-PCR reads. Of just under 550,000 distinct CDR3 sequences in the sample, roughly 25% are singletons; the top ten hold approximately 3%. Separately, the same data were catalogued under a study of T cells expressing NK-cell markers.

This sample comprised CD4+ T cells sorted from PBMCs, obtained roughly 12 days after vaccination. These receptors were collected from a man between 50 and 59 years old who received an inactivated influenza vaccine. CDR3s include the opening cysteine and the closing phenylalanine or tryptophan. The order of the fields is V gene, D gene, clone size, J gene, CDR3 DNA, CDR3 protein. A D gene is named only where the DNA matches it firmly. Clone sizes are given selectively: once, few, many, or a class where the clone is expanded.

V gene: TRBV5-1; D gene: NA; clone size: few; J gene: TRBJ2-6; CDR3 DNA: TGCGCCAGCAGCTTGTCGGCCGGCTCTGGGGCCAACGTCCTGACTTTC; CDR3 protein: CASSLSAGSGANVLTF
V gene: TRBV20-1; D gene: NA; clone size: few; J gene: TRBJ2-3; CDR3 DNA: TGCAGTGCTAGAGATGTGCCCAGCACAGATACGCAGTATTTT; CDR3 protein: CSARDVPSTDTQYF
V gene: TRBV5-5; D gene: NA; clone size: NA; J gene: TRBJ1-5; CDR3 DNA: TGTGCCAGCAGCTTGCAGGGTGCTAGGGGTCAGCCCCAGCATTTT; CDR3 protein: CASSLQGARGQPQHF
V gene: TRBV7-2; D gene: NA; clone size: few; J gene: TRBJ2-4; CDR3 DNA: TGTGCCAGCAGCCCACACCGGGACTCTCTAGCCAAAAACATTCAGTACTTC; CDR3 protein: CASSPHRDSLAKNIQYF
V gene: TRBV9; D gene: NA; clone size: NA; J gene: TRBJ1-1; CDR3 DNA: TGTGCCAGCAGCGTAGCCGGCCAGTGCGGTGGGACTGAAGCTTTCTTT; CDR3 protein: CASSVAGQCGGTEAFF
V gene: TRBV29-1; D gene: NA; clone size: few; J gene: TRBJ2-1; CDR3 DNA: TGCAGCGGGGAGACAGTAGGAAATGAGCAGTTCTTC; CDR3 protein: CSGETVGNEQFF
V gene: TRBV9; D gene: NA; clone size: NA; J gene: TRBJ2-1; CDR3 DNA: TGTGCCAGCAGCGTACTCCCTAACAATGAGCAGTTCTTC; CDR3 protein: CASSVLPNNEQFF
V gene: TRBV11-2; D gene: NA; clone size: few; J gene: TRBJ2-4; CDR3 DNA: TGTGCCAGCAGCTTATTCCGCTCGGGTACTCTAGCTGAGAGGGCCAAAAACATTCAGTACTTC; CDR3 protein: CASSLFRSGTLAERAKNIQYF
V gene: TRBV24-1; D gene: NA; clone size: few; J gene: TRBJ2-1; CDR3 DNA: TGTGCCACCAGTGATCCGGGGACGGTGTACAATGAGCAGTTCTTC; CDR3 protein: CATSDPGTVYNEQFF
V gene: TRBV7-2; D gene: TRBD2; clone size: few; J gene: TRBJ2-1; CDR3 DNA: TGTGCCAGCAGCCTATTAGCGGGGACTACCCCCAATGAGCAGTTCTTC; CDR3 protein: CASSLLAGTTPNEQFF
V gene: TRBV9; D gene: TRBD1; clone size: NA; J gene: TRBJ2-2; CDR3 DNA: TGTGCCAGCAGCGTCGGGACAGTGCACACCGGGGAGCTGTTTTTT; CDR3 protein: CASSVGTVHTGELFF
V gene: TRBV18; D gene: NA; clone size: many; J gene: TRBJ2-7; CDR3 DNA: TGTGCCAGCTCACCGGGGTCCTACGAGCAGTACTTC; CDR3 protein: CASSPGSYEQYF
V gene: TRBV2; D gene: NA; clone size: few; J gene: TRBJ1-6; CDR3 DNA: TGTGCCAGCAAGAAAAGTAGCTCCTATAATTCACCCCTCCACTTT; CDR3 protein: CASKKSSSYNSPLHF
V gene: TRBV12-3/TRBV12-4; D gene: NA; clone size: NA; J gene: TRBJ2-1; CDR3 DNA: TGTGCCAGCAGCACAATCAATGAGCAGTTCTTC; CDR3 protein: CASSTINEQFF
V gene: TRBV5-1; D gene: NA; clone size: few; J gene: TRBJ1-6; CDR3 DNA: TGCGCCAGCAGCTTGGAGTCAGGCGGTAATTCACCCCTCCACTTT; CDR3 protein: CASSLESGGNSPLHF
V gene: TRBV28; D gene: TRBD1; clone size: NA; J gene: TRBJ2-7; CDR3 DNA: TGTGCCAGCAGTCCACCCGGGACAGTATTCGAGCAGTACTTC; CDR3 protein: CASSPPGTVFEQYF
V gene: TRBV5-5; D gene: NA; clone size: NA; J gene: TRBJ2-5; CDR3 DNA: TGTGCCAGTTCGGGACCTTCGGAGACCCAGTACTTC; CDR3 protein: CASSGPSETQYF
V gene: TRBV20-1; D gene: NA; clone size: many; J gene: TRBJ2-1; CDR3 DNA: TGCAGTGGTGACCGGGACGGAGCCTACAATGAGCAGTTCTTC; CDR3 protein: CSGDRDGAYNEQFF
V gene: TRBV10-1; D gene: NA; clone size: NA; J gene: TRBJ2-2; CDR3 DNA: TGCGCCAGCGGAGGGGAGACGAACACCGGGGAGCTGTTTTTT; CDR3 protein: CASGGETNTGELFF
V gene: TRBV24-1; D gene: NA; clone size: NA; J gene: TRBJ2-1; CDR3 DNA: TGTGCCACCAGTGATTTGCGGACGGACCCTTACAATGAGCAGTTCTTC; CDR3 protein: CATSDLRTDPYNEQFF
V gene: TRBV29-1; D gene: NA; clone size: NA; J gene: TRBJ1-5; CDR3 DNA: TGCAGCGTTGCATCGGCAGCTAATCAGCCCCAGCATTTT; CDR3 protein: CSVASAANQPQHF
V gene: TRBV21-1; D gene: NA; clone size: few; J gene: TRBJ2-4; CDR3 DNA: TGTGCCAGCAGCAAACAAGTAGAAAGTGGGAGGGCCGGGAAAAACATTCAGTACTTC; CDR3 protein: CASSKQVESGRAGKNIQYF
V gene: TRBV12-3/TRBV12-4; D gene: TRBD1; clone size: NA; J gene: TRBJ2-7; CDR3 DNA: TGTGCCAGCAGCCGCGGACAGGGTAAGACCTACGAGCAGTACTTC; CDR3 protein: CASSRGQGKTYEQYF
V gene: TRBV7-3; D gene: TRBD1; clone size: few; J gene: TRBJ2-3; CDR3 DNA: TGTGCCAGCAGCATGGGACAGGAAATGGATACGCAGTATTTT; CDR3 protein: CASSMGQEMDTQYF
V gene: TRBV29-1; D gene: NA; clone size: NA; J gene: TRBJ2-7; CDR3 DNA: TGCAGCGTTGTGTGGAGCTCCTACGAGCAGTACTTC; CDR3 protein: CSVVWSSYEQYF
V gene: TRBV12-3/TRBV12-4; D gene: NA; clone size: few; J gene: TRBJ1-2; CDR3 DNA: TGTGCCAGCAGACTCGGACAGAACTATGGCTACACCTTC; CDR3 protein: CASRLGQNYGYTF
V gene: TRBV4-1; D gene: NA; clone size: NA; J gene: TRBJ2-2; CDR3 DNA: TGCGCCAGCAGCCCTGGGCTAGCCTTGAACACCGGGGAGCTGTTTTTT; CDR3 protein: CASSPGLALNTGELFF
V gene: TRBV28; D gene: TRBD2; clone size: NA; J gene: TRBJ2-5; CDR3 DNA: TGTGCCAGCAGTTTCTCGGGACTAGCGGGAGGGTTCCAAGAGACCCAGTACTTC; CDR3 protein: CASSFSGLAGGFQETQYF